Described below is a single T cell receptor beta chain sequence and its context. CDR3 size: 14 residues. V lost 5 bases, J lost 4 bases, and 15 bases lay in between. Germline assignment: CDR1 SGHAT and CDR2 FQDESV (reference sequence). The sample belongs to a study of blood T cell repertoires in COVID-19. Generated by immunoSEQ multiplex PCR, the TCRdb table keeps only in-frame clones and is missing some. The sample has a few hundred thousand clones; about 91% are singletons. Sequencing was done on a sample of peripheral blood. This TCR derives from a woman aged 25 to 39 who had recovered from COVID-19. The genes are TRBV11-1 and TRBJ2-7; maybe TRBD1 (5 bases). Here the CDR3 reads CASSPQGDPYEQYF. The CDR3 DNA follows: TGTGCCAGCAGCCCTCAGGGCGACCCATACGAGCAGTACTTC.